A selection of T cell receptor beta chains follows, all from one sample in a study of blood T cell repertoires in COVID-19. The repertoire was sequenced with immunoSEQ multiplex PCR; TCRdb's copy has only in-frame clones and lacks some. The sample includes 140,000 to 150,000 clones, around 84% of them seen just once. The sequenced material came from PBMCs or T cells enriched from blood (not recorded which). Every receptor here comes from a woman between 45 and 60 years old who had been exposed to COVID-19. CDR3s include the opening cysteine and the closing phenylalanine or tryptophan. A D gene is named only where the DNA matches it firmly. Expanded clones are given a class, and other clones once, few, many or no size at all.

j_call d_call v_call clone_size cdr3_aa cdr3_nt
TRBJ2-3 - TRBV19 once CASSTKTSTTDTQYF TGTGCCAGTAGTACCAAGACTAGTACCACAGATACGCAGTATTTT
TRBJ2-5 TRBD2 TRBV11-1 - CASSLERAGGRETQYF TGTGCCAGCAGCTTAGAGCGAGCGGGGGGGCGAGAGACCCAGTACTTC
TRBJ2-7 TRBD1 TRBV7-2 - CASSSPDRVGEKYEQYF TGTGCCAGCAGCTCACCCGACAGGGTTGGAGAGAAGTACGAGCAGTACTTC
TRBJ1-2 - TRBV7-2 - CASSQKVRVGGYGYTF TGTGCCAGCAGCCAAAAGGTACGGGTAGGAGGATATGGCTACACCTTC
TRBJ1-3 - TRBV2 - CASSGFDSHSGNTIYF TGTGCCAGCAGTGGATTTGACTCCCACTCTGGAAACACCATATATTTT
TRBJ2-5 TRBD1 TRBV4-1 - CASSQGTGGRGTQYF TGCGCCAGCAGCCAAGGCACAGGGGGACGGGGGACCCAGTACTTC
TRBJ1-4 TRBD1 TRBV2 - CASSVGTGKWDEKLFF TGTGCCAGCAGTGTGGGGACAGGGAAGTGGGATGAAAAACTGTTTTTT
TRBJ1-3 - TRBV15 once CATSGRGLRSSGNTIYF TGTGCCACCAGCGGGCGGGGGCTACGAAGCTCTGGAAACACCATATATTTT
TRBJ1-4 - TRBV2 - CASSGQREEKLFF TGTGCCAGCAGTGGACAGCGGGAAGAAAAACTGTTTTTT
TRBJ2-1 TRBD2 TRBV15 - CATSRDLLAVGSYNEQFF TGTGCCACCAGCAGAGATCTACTAGCGGTCGGATCCTACAATGAGCAGTTCTTC
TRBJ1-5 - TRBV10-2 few CASRNDRVGNQPQHF TGCGCCAGCAGAAACGACAGAGTCGGCAATCAGCCCCAGCATTTT
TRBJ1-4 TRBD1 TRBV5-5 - CASSSLRGPREKLFF TGTGCCAGCAGCTCCCTTAGGGGGCCGAGGGAAAAACTGTTTTTT
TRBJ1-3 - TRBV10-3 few CAISVEGVRGNTIYF TGTGCCATCAGTGTAGAAGGGGTGCGCGGAAACACCATATATTTT
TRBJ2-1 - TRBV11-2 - CASSLVFREQFF TGTGCCAGCAGCTTAGTCTTCCGTGAGCAGTTCTTC
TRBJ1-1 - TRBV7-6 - CASSLLIASEAFF TGTGCCAGCAGCTTATTAATTGCGAGTGAAGCTTTCTTT
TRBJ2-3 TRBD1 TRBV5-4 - CASSLRQGPDTQYF TGTGCCAGCAGCCTACGACAGGGCCCAGATACGCAGTATTTT
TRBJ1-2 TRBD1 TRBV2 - CASRARTGLNYGYTF TGTGCCAGCAGGGCCCGGACAGGGCTTAACTATGGCTACACCTTC
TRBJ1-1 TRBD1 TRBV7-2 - CASSQTRTGGKAFF TGTGCCAGCAGCCAGACTCGGACAGGGGGGAAGGCTTTCTTT